Described below is a single TCR beta chain sequence and its context. This record comes from a study of blood T cell repertoires in COVID-19. Here immunoSEQ multiplex PCR was the method, and the copy in TCRdb shows in-frame clones only, minus some. The table shows fewer than 200,000 clones, with approximately 90% occurring only once. CDR3 size: 15 residues. The V gene lost 4 bases and the J gene lost 4 bases, with 16 bases spanning the gap. The germline V gene has CDR1 LNHNV and CDR2 YYDKDF (reference sequence). The sample was peripheral blood. The clonotype originates from a man aged 50 or older who had recovered from COVID-19. This rearrangement joins TRBV15 to TRBJ1-2; D is possibly TRBD1 (6 bases). As DNA, the CDR3 is TGTGCCACCAGCAATATTAAGGGGGTGACCTATGGCTACACCTTC. Its translation: CATSNIKGVTYGYTF. Variable domain in full (rest from reference TRBV15 and TRBJ1-2): DAMVIQNPRYQVTQFGKPVTLSCSQTLNHNVMYWYQQKSSQAPKLLFHYYDKDFNNEADTPDNFQSRRPNTSFCFLDIRSPGLGDTAMYLCATSNIKGVTYGYTFGSGTRLTVV.